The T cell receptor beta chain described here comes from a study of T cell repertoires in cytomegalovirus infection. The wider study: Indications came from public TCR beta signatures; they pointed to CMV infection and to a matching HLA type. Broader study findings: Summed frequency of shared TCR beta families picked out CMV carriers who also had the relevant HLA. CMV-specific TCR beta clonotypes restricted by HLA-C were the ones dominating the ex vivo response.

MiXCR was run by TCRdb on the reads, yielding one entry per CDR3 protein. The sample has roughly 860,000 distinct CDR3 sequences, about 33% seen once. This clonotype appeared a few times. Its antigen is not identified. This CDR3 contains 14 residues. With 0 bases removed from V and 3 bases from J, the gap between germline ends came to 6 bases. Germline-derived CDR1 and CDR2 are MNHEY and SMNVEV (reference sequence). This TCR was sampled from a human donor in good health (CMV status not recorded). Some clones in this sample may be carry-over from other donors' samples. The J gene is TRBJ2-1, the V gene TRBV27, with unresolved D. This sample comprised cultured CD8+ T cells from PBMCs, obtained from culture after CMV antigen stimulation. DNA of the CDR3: TGTGCCAGCAGTTTATCGGAGTACTACAATGAGCAGTTCTTC. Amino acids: CASSLSEYYNEQFF.